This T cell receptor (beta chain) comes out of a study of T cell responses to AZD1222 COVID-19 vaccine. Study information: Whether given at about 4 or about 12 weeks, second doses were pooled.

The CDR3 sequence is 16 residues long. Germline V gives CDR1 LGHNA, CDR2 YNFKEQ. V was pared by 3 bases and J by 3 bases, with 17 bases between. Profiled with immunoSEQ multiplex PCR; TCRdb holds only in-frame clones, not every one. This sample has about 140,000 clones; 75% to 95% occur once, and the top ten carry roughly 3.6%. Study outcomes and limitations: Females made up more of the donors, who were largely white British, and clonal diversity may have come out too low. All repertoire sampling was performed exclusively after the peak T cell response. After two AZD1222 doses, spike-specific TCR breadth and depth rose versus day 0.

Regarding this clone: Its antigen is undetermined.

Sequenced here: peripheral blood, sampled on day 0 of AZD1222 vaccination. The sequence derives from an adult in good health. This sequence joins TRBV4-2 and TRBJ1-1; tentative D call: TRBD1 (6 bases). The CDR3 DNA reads TGTGCCAGCAGCCATTCCGGGGGCAGGGCGGACACTGAAGCTTTCTTT. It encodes CASSHSGGRADTEAFF.